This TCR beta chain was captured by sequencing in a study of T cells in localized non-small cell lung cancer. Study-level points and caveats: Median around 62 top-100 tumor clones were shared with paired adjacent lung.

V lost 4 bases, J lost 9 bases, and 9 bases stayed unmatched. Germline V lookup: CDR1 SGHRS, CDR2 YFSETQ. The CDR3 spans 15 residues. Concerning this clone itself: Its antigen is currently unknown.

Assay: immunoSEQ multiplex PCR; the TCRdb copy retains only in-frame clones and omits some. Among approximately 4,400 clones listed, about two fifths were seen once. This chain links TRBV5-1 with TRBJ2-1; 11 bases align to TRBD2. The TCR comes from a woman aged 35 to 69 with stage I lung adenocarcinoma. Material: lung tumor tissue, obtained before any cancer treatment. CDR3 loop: CASSEGTSGKGEQFF. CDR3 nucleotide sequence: TGCGCCAGCAGCGAGGGGACTAGCGGCAAGGGTGAGCAGTTCTTC.